This T cell receptor beta chain was identified during a study of blood T cell repertoires in COVID-19. Across the study: Nucleic acid was either cDNA or gDNA, and it came from T cells, B-cell-depleted T cells, or PBMCs.

CDR3 length equals 15 residues. The trim removed 4 bases at V and 7 bases at J, leaving 10 bases unmatched. The germline gives CDR1 LGHDT, CDR2 YNNKEL (reference sequence). Per the study methods: The authors estimated nucleated cell counts from reference gene primer amplification. The table came from immunoSEQ multiplex PCR; TCRdb's copy has only in-frame clones and leaves some out. The V and J calls and clone size were taken over from that table, and D and trimming were inferred from the DNA. The sample lists 150,000 to 170,000 clones, 76% occurring once. The V call is TRBV3-1 (or the pseudogene TRBV3-2), the J call TRBJ1-2; 9 bases fit TRBD1. This clonotype originated in a woman aged 80 or older with acute or convalescent COVID-19. Sequencing was performed on peripheral blood. CDR3 residues: CASSPLDRGYSGYTF. The CDR3 DNA sequence: TGTGCCAGCAGCCCGTTGGACAGGGGATATAGTGGCTACACCTTC.